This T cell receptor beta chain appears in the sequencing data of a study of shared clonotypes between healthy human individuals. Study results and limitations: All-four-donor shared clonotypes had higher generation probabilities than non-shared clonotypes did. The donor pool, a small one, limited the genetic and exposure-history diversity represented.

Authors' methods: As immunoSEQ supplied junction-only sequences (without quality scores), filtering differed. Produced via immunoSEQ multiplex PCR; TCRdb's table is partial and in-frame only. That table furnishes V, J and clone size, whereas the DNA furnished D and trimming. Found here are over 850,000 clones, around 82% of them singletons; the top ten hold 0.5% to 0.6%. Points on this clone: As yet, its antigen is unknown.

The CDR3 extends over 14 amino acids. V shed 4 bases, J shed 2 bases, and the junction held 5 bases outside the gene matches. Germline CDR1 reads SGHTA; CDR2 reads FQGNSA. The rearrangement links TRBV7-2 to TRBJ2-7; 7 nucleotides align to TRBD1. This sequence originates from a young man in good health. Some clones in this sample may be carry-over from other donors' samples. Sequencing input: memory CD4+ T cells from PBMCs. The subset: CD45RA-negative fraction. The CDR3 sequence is CASSSGTEPYEQYF. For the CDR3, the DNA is TGTGCCAGCAGCTCTGGGACAGAACCCTACGAGCAGTACTTC.